Listed here are 27 T cell receptor beta chains from one sample, sequenced in a study of T cells in Graves' hyperthyroidism and ophthalmopathy. Amplified regions were TCR beta CDR3 sequences from RNA transcripts. HTBI primers were employed in a first-round RT-PCR of the TCR CDR3. Each CDR3 protein gets one entry after TCRdb re-called the multiplex PCR reads with MiXCR. This sample has hundreds of thousands of distinct CDR3 sequences, with around 15% found just once. Sequencing was performed on blood. The receptors derive from a woman aged 30 to 39 with Graves' hyperthyroidism.

J is TRBJ2-1 and V is TRBV3-1, with 7 bases lining up with TRBD2. V trimming: 1 base; J trimming: 8 bases; junction bases outside the gene matches: 14. This CDR3 is built from 17 residues. Germline CDR1 LGHDT, CDR2 YNNKEL (reference sequence). As DNA, the CDR3 is TGTGCCAGCAGCCAAGGGCTAGCGGACCCCTGGGCCGATGAGCAGTTCTTC. Amino acids: CASSQGLADPWADEQFF.

The chain employs TRBV14 and TRBJ1-2; D is unresolved. The V gene's germline CDR1 is SGHDN and CDR2 FVKESK. There are 13 residues in the CDR3. Trimming left V 2 bases short and J 7 bases short, with 11 bases between. As DNA, the CDR3 is TGTGCCAGCAGCCAATTCCCCCGGAGTGGCTACACCTTC. It encodes CASSQFPRSGYTF.

This chain connects TRBV13 to TRBJ1-2; D perhaps matches TRBD1 (6 bases). Trimming shortened V by 3 bases and J by 6 bases, and 17 bases separated the two germline ends. CDR3 length: 15 amino acids. CDR1 and CDR2 (germline): PRHDT, FYEKMQ (reference sequence). The CDR3 region is CASSFLTGSRDGYTF. Written as DNA, the CDR3 is TGTGCCAGCAGCTTTTTGACAGGTTCCAGGGATGGCTACACCTTC.

With regard to this clonotype: This may stem from a read error, because a much larger clone lies one nucleotide away. CDR3 in DNA: TGTGCCAGCAGAGAACACGGAAGCAGTGACATTCAGTACTTC. This gives the protein CASREHGSSDIQYF. The chain carries TRBV6-2 or TRBV6-3 and TRBJ2-4; D not certain. The germline CDR1 and CDR2 sequences are MNHEY and SVGEGT. The CDR3 length is 14 residues. Trimming took 6 bases from V and 8 from J, leaving 17 bases between them.

This clonotype was observed at least ten times. The chain employs TRBV3-1 and TRBJ1-1, with 12 bases lining up with TRBD1. This CDR3 has 14 amino acids. Unmatched junction bases numbered 6, after V lost 4 bases and J lost 9 bases. Looked up from germline, CDR1 is LGHDT and CDR2 is YNNKEL (reference sequence). The CDR3 nucleotides read TGTGCCAGCAGCCCCCGGGACAGGGGGCGGAAAGCTTTCTTT. Its protein product is CASSPRDRGRKAFF.

This clonotype was recorded many times. The chain uses TRBV13 and TRBJ2-7, with D tentatively TRBD2 (7 bases). V lost 5 bases to trimming and J lost 1 base, with 12 bases between them. The germline V gene has CDR1 PRHDT and CDR2 FYEKMQ (reference sequence). The CDR3 extends over 14 amino acids. CDR3 amino acids: CASSQGGVSYEQYF. CDR3 DNA sequence: TGTGCCAGCAGCCAAGGGGGGGTGTCCTACGAGCAGTACTTC.

There are a few counts of this clonotype. The chain joins TRBV20-1 to TRBJ2-7; TRBD1 aligns across 11 bases. After removal of 5 bases from V and 0 bases from J, the junction contained 6 bases not matched to a gene. Germline V gene lookup returns CDR1 DFQATT and CDR2 SNEGSKA (reference sequence). The CDR3 is 15 amino acids. CDR3 loop: CSAEKGQGVSYEQYF. The CDR3 DNA is TGCAGTGCTGAGAAGGGACAGGGGGTCTCCTACGAGCAGTACTTC.

This clonotype was observed a few times. The chain carries TRBV11-2 and TRBJ2-7, with a tentative D call TRBD1 (6 bases). From germline, CDR1 is SGHAT and CDR2 FQNNGV. V shed 4 bases and J shed 5 bases, with 15 bases lying between them. The CDR3 is made up of 14 amino acids. CDR3 protein: CASSSGASGDEQYF. CDR3 sequence (DNA): TGTGCCAGCAGCTCAGGGGCAAGCGGTGACGAGCAGTACTTC.

This clonotype appeared a single time. This may be a read error: a much more frequent sequence differs by one nucleotide. The rearrangement uses TRBV3-1 and TRBJ2-7; D is unresolved. This CDR3 comprises 12 residues. Germline V gene data show CDR1 as LGHDT and CDR2 as YNNKEL (reference sequence). The V and J ends lost 2 bases and 4 bases respectively, with 6 bases between them. CDR3 protein: CASSQYMYEQYF. The CDR3 coding sequence is TGTGCCAGCAGCCAATATATGTACGAGCAGTACTTC.

This clonotype came up many times. The chain joins TRBV30 to TRBJ1-4; D not certain. The CDR3 consists of 13 residues. V was trimmed by 1 base and J by 11 bases, leaving 14 bases between them. Germline-derived CDR1 and CDR2 are GTSNPN and SVGIG (reference sequence). CDR3 loop: CAWSEAPGGKLFF. The CDR3 DNA reads TGTGCCTGGAGTGAGGCCCCCGGTGGGAAACTGTTTTTT.

This clonotype was counted at least ten times. Written as DNA, the CDR3 is TGTGCCAGCAGCTTTCGAGGGGCAGAAAACACTGAAGCTTTCTTT. It specifies CASSFRGAENTEAFF. This chain links TRBV11-2 with TRBJ1-1, with D tentatively TRBD1 (5 bases). Trimming pared 3 bases from V and 2 bases from J, leaving 13 bases between. This CDR3 is built from 15 residues. Per the germline V gene, CDR1 is SGHAT and CDR2 is FQNNGV.

This clonotype appeared a few times. The V call is TRBV27, the J call TRBJ1-2, with D perhaps TRBD1 (6 bases). This CDR3 is 13 amino acids long. Looked up from germline, CDR1 is MNHEY and CDR2 is SMNVEV (reference sequence). V was trimmed by 5 bases and J by 8 bases, leaving 15 bases between them. The CDR3 DNA reads as TGTGCCAGCAGTAAACTACAGGGTCGGGGCTACACCTTC. Translated: CASSKLQGRGYTF.

J is TRBJ1-2 and V is TRBV29-1; the D gene is possibly TRBD1 (5 bases). CDR1 and CDR2 from the germline V gene are SQVTM and ANQGSEA. V dropped 7 bases and J dropped 0 bases, with 12 bases sitting between them. The CDR3 is made up of 13 amino acids. CDR3 sequence reads: CSADDSSNYGYTF. CDR3 DNA: TGCAGCGCAGACGACAGTTCTAACTATGGCTACACCTTC.

Notes on this clonotype: Possible read error: a much larger clone is one base away. This chain connects TRBV11-2 to TRBJ2-2; the match to TRBD1 covers 9 bases. CDR1 and CDR2 from the germline V gene are SGHAT and FQNNGV. After removal of 4 bases from V and 10 bases from J, the junction contained 16 bases not matched to a gene. This CDR3 is built from 17 residues. The CDR3 reads CASSSYVYRGQIAELFF. CDR3 bases: TGTGCCAGCAGCTCCTATGTCTACAGGGGGCAAATCGCGGAGCTGTTTTTT.

The table lists this clonotype with a few counts. One base away lies a much larger clone, so this may be a sequencing read error. V gene TRBV6-2 or TRBV6-3 combines with J gene TRBJ2-5; TRBD1 agrees at 9 bases. The CDR3 totals 15 residues. V was clipped by 8 bases and J by 1 base; unmatched bases: 8. Germline CDR1 and CDR2: MNHEY and SVGEGT. CDR3 nucleotide sequence: TGTGCCAGCGCCCTTGGGACAGGGACCCAAGAGACCCAGTACTTC. It translates to CASALGTGTQETQYF.

The chain has TRBV27 and TRBJ1-1; tentatively, D is TRBD1 (5 bases). V was clipped by 7 bases and J by 0 bases, with 12 bases between them. The CDR3 contains 14 residues. Germline-derived CDR1 and CDR2 are MNHEY and SMNVEV (reference sequence). CDR3: CASKGDGLNTEAFF. CDR3 sequence (DNA): TGTGCCAGCAAAGGGGACGGTTTGAACACTGAAGCTTTCTTT.

The rearrangement links TRBV20-1 to TRBJ1-5, with a possible D match to TRBD1 (6 bases). The CDR3 has 15 amino acids. Trimming stripped 3 bases from V and 3 bases from J, with 15 bases between. Germline values: CDR1 DFQATT, CDR2 SNEGSKA (reference sequence). The DNA for the CDR3 is TGCAGTGCTAGGAGGGCAGGGGAACTCAATCAGCCCCAGCATTTT. This gives the protein CSARRAGELNQPQHF.

Turning to this clonotype: With a much larger clone just one base away, this may be a read error. This sequence joins TRBV6-2 or TRBV6-3 and TRBJ2-7; 8 nucleotides align to TRBD1. V shed 10 bases and J 4 bases; nucleotides not matched to a gene: 12. The CDR3 has 14 residues. In germline, CDR1 is MNHEY, CDR2 SVGEGT. In DNA, the CDR3 is TGTGCCATCACCTCGTGGGACAGGAGGTACGAGCAGTACTTC. Protein sequence: CAITSWDRRYEQYF.

This clonotype was counted a few times. The V and J genes are TRBV30 and TRBJ2-1, with 8 bases aligning to TRBD2. The trim removed 3 bases at V and 7 bases at J, leaving 11 bases unmatched. The CDR3 length is 15 residues. The germline CDR1 and CDR2 sequences are GTSNPN and SVGIG (reference sequence). The CDR3 protein is CAWSGNGLAVNEQFF. Here the CDR3 DNA reads TGTGCCTGGAGCGGTAATGGACTAGCAGTTAATGAGCAGTTCTTC.

A few counts support this clonotype. The rearrangement links TRBV29-1 to TRBJ2-1; maybe TRBD1 (6 bases). This CDR3 is built from 13 residues. CDR1 and CDR2 (germline): SQVTM, ANQGSEA. Trimming cost V 7 bases and J 2 bases, with 12 bases left between them. The CDR3 is CSGLTGAYNEQFF. The CDR3 nucleotides are TGCAGCGGTTTGACAGGAGCCTACAATGAGCAGTTCTTC.

This clonotype occurred many times. J is TRBJ1-1 and V is TRBV7-9; D not certain. V was clipped by 3 bases and J by 6 bases, with 11 bases between them. The germline CDR1 and CDR2 sequences are SEHNR and FQNEAQ (reference sequence). This CDR3 comprises 13 residues. This CDR3 reads CASSFQMDPEAFF. The CDR3 DNA is TGTGCCAGCAGCTTCCAAATGGACCCTGAAGCTTTCTTT.

In its sample, this clonotype was seen a few times. The chain carries TRBV9 and TRBJ1-3; no reliable D call. Trimming took 0 bases from V and 4 from J, leaving 5 bases between them. Germline CDR1 is SGDLS and CDR2 is YYNGEE. CDR3 length: 13 amino acids. CDR3 sequence reads: CASSVEKGNTIYF. The CDR3 DNA is TGTGCCAGCAGCGTAGAGAAAGGAAACACCATATATTTT.

This clonotype was recorded a few times. The V and J genes are TRBV6-1 and TRBJ2-3; TRBD2 matches at 15 bases. The CDR3 spans 17 residues. Trimming at V came to 5 bases and at J to 3 bases, leaving 6 bases not matched to a gene. Germline V gene sequence: CDR1 MNHNS, CDR2 SASEGT. CDR3 coding DNA: TGTGCCAGCAGTAAAGGGACTAGCGGGAGGTGGACAGATACGCAGTATTTT. Amino acids: CASSKGTSGRWTDTQYF.

V is TRBV5-5 and J is TRBJ2-1; 14 bases match TRBD2. Germline V gives CDR1 SGHKS, CDR2 YYEKEE (reference sequence). This CDR3 is built from 14 residues. V gave up 3 bases and J gave up 14 bases; unmatched junction bases: 7. CDR3 residues: CASSSGLAGGLEFF. The CDR3, as DNA: TGTGCCAGCAGCTCAGGACTAGCGGGAGGATTGGAGTTCTTC.

This clonotype occurred a few times. The chain couples TRBV28 to TRBJ1-4; D ambiguous. Germline V gene data show CDR1 as MDHEN and CDR2 as SYDVKM. The CDR3 totals 13 residues. V dropped 5 bases and J dropped 6 bases, with 10 bases sitting between them. This CDR3 is CASSPRWYEKLFF. CDR3 DNA sequence: TGTGCCAGCAGTCCCCGGTGGTATGAAAAACTGTTTTTT. The full variable domain, rest sourced from reference TRBV28 and TRBJ1-4, is DVKVTQSSRYLVKRTGEKVFLECVQDMDHENMFWYRQDPGLGLRLIYFSYDVKMKEKGDIPEGYSVSREKKERFSLILESASTNQTSMYLCASSPRWYEKLFFGSGTQLSVL.

This clonotype was counted between two and nine times. The V call is TRBV3-1, the J call TRBJ2-3; 13 nucleotides agree with TRBD2. Germline trimming cut 0 bases from V and 7 bases from J; bases unmatched to any gene: 16. The CDR3 has 20 residues. Germline-derived CDR1 and CDR2 are LGHDT and YNNKEL (reference sequence). The CDR3 sequence: CASSQDRRVGLAGVLNTQYF. The CDR3 DNA is TGTGCCAGCAGCCAAGATCGGCGGGTCGGACTAGCGGGAGTCCTAAATACGCAGTATTTT.

This clonotype has a handful of counts. This chain joins TRBV11-2 and TRBJ2-1; 8 positions agree with TRBD2. Germline V lookup: CDR1 SGHAT, CDR2 FQNNGV. Trimming at V came to 5 bases and at J to 2 bases, leaving 11 bases not matched to a gene. This CDR3 has 17 amino acids. For the CDR3, the DNA is TGTGCCAGCAGCCCCATAAGCGGGAGTTCTCCCTACAATGAGCAGTTCTTC. This sequence encodes CASSPISGSSPYNEQFF.